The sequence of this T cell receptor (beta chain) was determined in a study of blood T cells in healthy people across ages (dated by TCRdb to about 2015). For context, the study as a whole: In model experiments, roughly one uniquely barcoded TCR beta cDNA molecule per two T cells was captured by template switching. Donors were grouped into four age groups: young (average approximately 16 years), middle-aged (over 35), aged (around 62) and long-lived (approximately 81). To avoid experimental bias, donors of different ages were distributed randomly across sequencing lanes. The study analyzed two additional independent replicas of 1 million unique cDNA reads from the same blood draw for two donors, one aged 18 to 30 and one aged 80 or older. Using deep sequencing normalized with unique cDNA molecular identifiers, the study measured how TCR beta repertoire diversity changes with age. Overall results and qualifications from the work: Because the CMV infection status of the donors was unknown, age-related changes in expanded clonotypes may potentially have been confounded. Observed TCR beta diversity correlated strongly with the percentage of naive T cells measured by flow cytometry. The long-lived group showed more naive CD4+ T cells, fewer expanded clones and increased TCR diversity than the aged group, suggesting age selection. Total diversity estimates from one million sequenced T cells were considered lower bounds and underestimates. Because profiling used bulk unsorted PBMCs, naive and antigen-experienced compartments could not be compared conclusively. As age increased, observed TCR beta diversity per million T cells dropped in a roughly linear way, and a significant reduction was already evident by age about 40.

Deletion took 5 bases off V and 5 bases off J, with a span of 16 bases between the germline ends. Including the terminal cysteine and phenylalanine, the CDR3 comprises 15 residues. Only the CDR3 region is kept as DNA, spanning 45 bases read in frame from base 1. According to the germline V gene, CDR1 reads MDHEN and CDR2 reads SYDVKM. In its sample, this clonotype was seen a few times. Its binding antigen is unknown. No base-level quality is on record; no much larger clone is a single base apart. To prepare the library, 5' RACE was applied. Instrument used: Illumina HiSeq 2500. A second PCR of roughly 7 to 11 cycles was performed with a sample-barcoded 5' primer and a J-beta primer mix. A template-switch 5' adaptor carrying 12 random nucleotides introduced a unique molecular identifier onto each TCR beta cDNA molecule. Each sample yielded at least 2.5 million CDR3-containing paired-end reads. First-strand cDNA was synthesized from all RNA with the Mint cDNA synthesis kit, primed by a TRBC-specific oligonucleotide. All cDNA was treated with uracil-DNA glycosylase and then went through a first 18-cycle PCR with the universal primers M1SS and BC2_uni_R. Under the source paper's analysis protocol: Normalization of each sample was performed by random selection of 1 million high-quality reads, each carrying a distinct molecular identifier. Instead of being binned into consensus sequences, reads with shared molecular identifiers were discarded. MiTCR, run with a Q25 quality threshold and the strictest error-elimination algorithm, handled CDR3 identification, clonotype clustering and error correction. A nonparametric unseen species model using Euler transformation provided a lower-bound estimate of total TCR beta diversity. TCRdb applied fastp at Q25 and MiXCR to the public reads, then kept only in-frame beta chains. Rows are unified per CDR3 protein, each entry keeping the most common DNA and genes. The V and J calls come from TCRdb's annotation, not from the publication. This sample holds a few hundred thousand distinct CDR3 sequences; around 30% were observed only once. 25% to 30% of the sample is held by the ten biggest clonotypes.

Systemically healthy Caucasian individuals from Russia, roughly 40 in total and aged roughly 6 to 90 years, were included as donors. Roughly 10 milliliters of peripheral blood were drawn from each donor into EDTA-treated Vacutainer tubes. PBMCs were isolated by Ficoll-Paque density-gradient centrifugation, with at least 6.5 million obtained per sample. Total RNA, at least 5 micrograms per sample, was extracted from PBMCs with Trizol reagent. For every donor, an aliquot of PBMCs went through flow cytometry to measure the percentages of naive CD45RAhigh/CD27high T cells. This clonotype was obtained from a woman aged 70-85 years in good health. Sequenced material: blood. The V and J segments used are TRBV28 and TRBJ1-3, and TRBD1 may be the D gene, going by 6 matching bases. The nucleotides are TGTGCCAGCAGTGCCCTTGGGGGGGCAAGAAACACCATATATTTT. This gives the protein CASSALGGARNTIYF.